This TCR beta chain was sequenced during a study of PD-1 blockade in classical Hodgkin lymphoma. There was relapse after autologous stem cell transplantation in every patient, and there was variation in brentuximab vedotin exposure. The CDR3 covers 16 residues. Between the trimmed V and J ends, which lost 4 bases and 0 bases, there was a span of 17 bases. Germline CDR1 reads SGHRS; CDR2 reads YFSETQ. Produced via immunoSEQ multiplex PCR; TCRdb's table is partial and in-frame only. The sample has roughly 61,000 clones, roughly nine tenths seen once. The genes are TRBV5-1 and TRBJ2-7, with a tentative D call TRBD2 (6 bases). The receptor's source is a human donor with classical Hodgkin lymphoma. Sample: peripheral blood mononuclear cells (PBMCs), taken at baseline. The CDR3 nucleotides read TGCGCCAGCAGCCCCACGGGGGACCCGAGCTCCTACGAGCAGTACTTC. Translated: CASSPTGDPSSYEQYF.